The next 21 T cell receptor beta chains were all read from a single sample in a study of blood T cell repertoires in COVID-19. Here immunoSEQ multiplex PCR was the method, and the copy in TCRdb shows in-frame clones only, minus some. Of around 120,000 clones in the sample, approximately 87% were seen once. The specimen was peripheral blood. These receptors all come from a woman in her 70s with acute or convalescent COVID-19.

The V and J genes are TRBV28 and TRBJ2-1; 9 bases fit TRBD1. This CDR3 is built from 13 residues. Germline values: CDR1 MDHEN, CDR2 SYDVKM. The junction had 8 bases not matched to a gene; V was cut back by 5 bases and J by 12 bases. The CDR3 spells CASSTGQGWWQFF. The CDR3 DNA sequence: TGTGCCAGCAGTACAGGACAGGGGTGGTGGCAGTTCTTC.

This clone was seen a handful of times. CDR3 coding DNA: TGTGCCATACAGGGATCGAGCAATCAGCCCCAGCATTTT. It yields the protein CAIQGSSNQPQHF. The rearrangement uses TRBV10-3 and TRBJ1-5; tentatively, D is TRBD1 (6 bases). V lost 9 bases to trimming and J lost 1 base, with 10 bases between them. This CDR3 contains 13 residues. Germline CDR1 reads ENHRY; CDR2 reads SYGVKD.

The rearrangement links TRBV18 to TRBJ2-5; no reliable D call. The CDR3 has 12 residues. Looked up from germline, CDR1 is KGHSH and CDR2 is LQKENI. V gave up 3 bases and J gave up 5 bases, with 7 bases separating them. CDR3 nucleotide sequence: TGTGCCAGCTCACCCGACATGGAGACCCAGTACTTC. This encodes CASSPDMETQYF.

The gene calls are TRBV5-4 and TRBJ2-7; D perhaps matches TRBD2 (6 bases). The V and J ends lost 5 bases and 6 bases respectively, with 15 bases between them. CDR1 is SGHNT and CDR2 is YYREEE in the germline V gene (reference sequence). The CDR3 extends over 13 amino acids. The DNA for the CDR3 is TGTGCCAGCAGTTCTTCAACTAGCCTCGAGCAGTACTTC. Translated: CASSSSTSLEQYF.

The chain employs TRBV10-3 and TRBJ1-5; possibly TRBD1 for D (5 bases). This CDR3 comprises 13 residues. Trimming removed 4 bases from V and 7 bases from J, with 11 bases in between. CDR1 is ENHRY and CDR2 is SYGVKD in the germline V gene. This CDR3 reads CAISGGGGQPQHF. CDR3 nucleotide sequence: TGTGCCATCAGTGGGGGGGGTGGGCAGCCCCAGCATTTT.

This clone occurred a few times. This chain uses TRBV3-1 (or the pseudogene TRBV3-2) with TRBJ2-1, with a weak D call TRBD2 (6 bases). Germline V gene lookup returns CDR1 LGHDT and CDR2 YNNKEL (reference sequence). The V and J ends lost 0 bases and 8 bases respectively, with 11 bases between them. This CDR3 is built from 14 residues. CDR3 amino acids: CASSQDSGVDEQFF. CDR3 nucleotides: TGTGCCAGCAGCCAAGATAGCGGCGTCGATGAGCAGTTCTTC.

The rearrangement links TRBV3-1 (or the pseudogene TRBV3-2) to TRBJ1-5, with no clear D. Per germline, CDR1 LGHDT and CDR2 YNNKEL (reference sequence). The V end was cut by 1 base, the J end by 2 bases, with 12 bases between. CDR3 length: 16 amino acids. This CDR3 reads CASSQARPGGNQPQHF. The CDR3 nucleotides are TGTGCCAGCAGCCAAGCCAGACCCGGGGGCAATCAGCCCCAGCATTTT.

The V gene is TRBV6-5, the J gene TRBJ2-7, with D maybe TRBD1 (5 bases). Germline CDR1 MNHEY, CDR2 SVGAGI. The CDR3 length is 14 residues. V was pared by 6 bases and J by 5 bases, with 17 bases between. CDR3 residues: CASRPWAVGHEQYF. The CDR3 bases are TGTGCCAGCAGACCCTGGGCGGTGGGGCACGAGCAGTACTTC.

The chain uses TRBV11-1 and TRBJ2-7, with a possible D match to TRBD2 (5 bases). The CDR3 is 15 residues long. Germline lookup yields CDR1 SGHAT and CDR2 FQDESV (reference sequence). The V and J ends lost 3 bases and 3 bases respectively, with 15 bases between them. The CDR3 spells CASSFFQSEVYEQYF. The CDR3 nucleotides read TGTGCCAGCAGCTTTTTCCAGTCGGAGGTCTACGAGCAGTACTTC.

The chain has TRBV30 and TRBJ2-6, with D perhaps TRBD1 (5 bases). This CDR3 has 14 residues. The germline V gene has CDR1 GTSNPN and CDR2 SVGIG (reference sequence). V lost 3 bases and J 5 bases, leaving 11 bases between the germline ends. The CDR3: CAWSQGYWANVLTF. In nucleotides, the CDR3 is TGTGCCTGGAGCCAGGGATACTGGGCCAACGTCCTGACTTTC.

The chain combines TRBV5-1 with TRBJ2-3; TRBD2 is a possible D gene (7 bases). Trimming took 7 bases from V and 0 from J, leaving 12 bases between them. Germline V gives CDR1 SGHRS, CDR2 YFSETQ. The CDR3 is made up of 14 amino acids. CDR3 coding DNA: TGCGCCAGCCGAGGGGGGGTGAGCACAGATACGCAGTATTTT. As protein: CASRGGVSTDTQYF.

The chain combines TRBV28 with TRBJ2-6; unclear D gene. Germline V gene lookup returns CDR1 MDHEN and CDR2 SYDVKM. CDR3 size: 16 residues. V shed 6 bases and J shed 0 bases, with 12 bases lying between them. CDR3 amino acids: CASSQWSNSGANVLTF. In DNA form, the CDR3 reads TGTGCCAGCAGCCAATGGAGCAACTCTGGGGCCAACGTCCTGACTTTC. Complete variable domain (other parts from reference TRBV28 and TRBJ2-6): DVKVTQSSRYLVKRTGEKVFLECVQDMDHENMFWYRQDPGLGLRLIYFSYDVKMKEKGDIPEGYSVSREKKERFSLILESASTNQTSMYLCASSQWSNSGANVLTFGAGSRLTVL.

J is TRBJ2-7 and V is TRBV10-3, with 8 bases that match TRBD1. The germline gives CDR1 ENHRY, CDR2 SYGVKD. The CDR3 runs 16 residues. Losses at the gene ends were 0 bases for V and 4 bases for J; bases not matched to a gene: 8. In DNA form, the CDR3 reads TGTGCCATCAGTGAGTCCCAGGGGGCGCACAGATACGAGCAGTACTTC. The encoded protein is CAISESQGAHRYEQYF.

This clone occurred once. This chain connects TRBV28 to TRBJ1-5; 9 bases fit TRBD1. This CDR3 comprises 16 residues. V shed 3 bases and J 5 bases; nucleotides not matched to a gene: 8. The V gene's germline CDR1 is MDHEN and CDR2 SYDVKM. This chain's CDR3 is CASSFYRGQVDQPQHF. The CDR3 DNA reads as TGTGCCAGCAGTTTCTACAGGGGGCAGGTTGATCAGCCCCAGCATTTT.

This rearrangement joins TRBV7-9 to TRBJ1-2; D perhaps matches TRBD1 (5 bases). Per germline, CDR1 SEHNR and CDR2 FQNEAQ (reference sequence). There are 14 residues in the CDR3. The V and J ends lost 3 bases and 5 bases respectively, with 13 bases between them. CDR3 region: CASSFMGGSYGYTF. In DNA form, the CDR3 reads TGTGCCAGCAGCTTTATGGGGGGATCATATGGCTACACCTTC.

The chain uses TRBV11-2 and TRBJ2-7, with 10 bases that match TRBD2. V was pared by 0 bases and J by 4 bases, with 6 bases of the junction left unmatched. Germline values: CDR1 SGHAT, CDR2 FQNNGV. CDR3 length: 16 amino acids. The CDR3 DNA reads as TGTGCCAGCAGCTTAGATAGCGGGGGGCAGGGATACGAGCAGTACTTC. This encodes CASSLDSGGQGYEQYF. The entire variable domain, with the rest obtained from reference TRBV11-2 and TRBJ2-7, is as follows: EAGVAQSPRYKIIEKRQSVAFWCNPISGHATLYWYQQILGQGPKLLIQFQNNGVVDDSQLPKDRFSAERLKGVDSTLKIQPAKLEDSAVYLCASSLDSGGQGYEQYFGPGTRLTVT.

The chain uses TRBV19 and TRBJ1-1; possible D gene TRBD1, 5 bases. Germline CDR1 and CDR2: LNHDA and SQIVND (reference sequence). Trimming pared 6 bases from V and 4 bases from J, leaving 18 bases between. This CDR3 spans 15 amino acids. The CDR3 protein is CASRSVAGGSTEAFF. The CDR3 DNA is TGTGCCAGTAGAAGTGTCGCGGGGGGGAGCACTGAAGCTTTCTTT.

This rearrangement joins TRBV2 to TRBJ2-7; no clear D. CDR1 SNHLY and CDR2 FYNNEI come from the germline V gene. The CDR3 contains 12 residues. The V and J ends lost 11 bases and 2 bases respectively, with 13 bases between them. The DNA for the CDR3 is TGTGCCGGGCAGTTACAGACCTACGAGCAGTACTTC. It yields the protein CAGQLQTYEQYF.

J is TRBJ2-1 and V is TRBV19; 8 bases are a match to TRBD1. After removal of 7 bases from V and 4 bases from J, the junction contained 3 bases not matched to a gene. The CDR3 covers 13 residues. Per germline, CDR1 LNHDA and CDR2 SQIVND (reference sequence). The CDR3, as DNA: TGTGCCAGTACGGGACAGGTATACAATGAGCAGTTCTTC. Protein product: CASTGQVYNEQFF.

This clone came up a few times. V gene TRBV11-2 combines with J gene TRBJ2-7; TRBD2 aligns across 7 bases. V gave up 5 bases and J gave up 3 bases; unmatched junction bases: 13. Germline CDR1 and CDR2: SGHAT and FQNNGV. The CDR3 consists of 16 residues. Here the CDR3 DNA reads TGTGCCAGCAGCGCCGTGGGGGGGGTCGATCGCTACGAGCAGTACTTC. Protein product: CASSAVGGVDRYEQYF.

The rearrangement uses TRBV30 and TRBJ1-1; no firm D call. V lost 7 bases to trimming and J lost 6 bases, with 6 bases between them. CDR1 GTSNPN and CDR2 SVGIG come from the germline V gene (reference sequence). The CDR3 length is 9 residues. The CDR3 bases are TGTGCCTTACTACCTGAAGCTTTCTTT. Translating gives CALLPEAFF.